This TCR beta chain was identified in a study of blood T cell repertoires in COVID-19. Method: immunoSEQ multiplex PCR; TCRdb's copy keeps in-frame clones and lacks some. Seen here are about 270,000 clones, 75% to 95% observed once, and the top ten hold approximately 2.6%. This clone showed up just once. Unmatched junction bases numbered 6, after V lost 4 bases and J lost 6 bases. The CDR3 totals 15 residues. Germline V gene lookup returns CDR1 LGHDT and CDR2 YNNKEL (reference sequence). The sample comprised peripheral blood. The rearrangement links TRBV3-1 (or the pseudogene TRBV3-2) to TRBJ2-1; 10 bases match TRBD2. The receptor was isolated from a person aged 18 to 35 with COVID-19, enrolled during active disease. Here the CDR3 DNA reads TGTGCCAGCAGCCCGGGCCCTAGCGGGAGCAATGAGCAGTTCTTC. This sequence encodes CASSPGPSGSNEQFF.